The clone carrying this T cell receptor (beta chain) was counted at least ten times. Its antigen remains unknown. The data were obtained in a study of T cell repertoires in cytomegalovirus infection. Whole-study results and caveats: Carriers of CMV plus the relevant HLA were identified by cumulative public TCR beta family frequency.

TCRdb passed the reads through MiXCR, listing each CDR3 protein once. The sample yields approximately 550,000 distinct CDR3 sequences, more than 15% seen once. The CDR3 is 14 amino acids. Germline V gene sequence: CDR1 SEHNR, CDR2 FQNEAQ (reference sequence). Trimming took 4 bases from V and 10 from J; bases not matched to a gene: 2. The sequencing input was CD8+ T cells from PBMCs. The chain links TRBV7-9 to TRBJ2-1; 15 nucleotides match TRBD2. This sequence was found in a human donor in good health (CMV status not recorded). Some clones in this sample may be carry-over from other donors' samples. The CDR3 reads CASSSGTSGREQFF. CDR3 DNA sequence: TGTGCCAGCAGCTCCGGGACTAGCGGGAGGGAGCAGTTCTTC. Looking up the rest from reference TRBV7-9 and TRBJ2-1 gives the full variable domain: DTGVSQNPRHKITKRGQNVTFRCDPISEHNRLYWYRQTLGQGPEFLTYFQNEAQLEKSRLLSDRFSAERPKGSFSTLEIQRTEQGDSAMYLCASSSGTSGREQFFGPGTRLTVL.